These 5 T cell receptor beta chains originate from one sample sequenced in a study of OX40 agonist ivuxolimab in advanced cancers. Sequencing was performed with immunoSEQ multiplex PCR; in TCRdb, only in-frame clones are kept and a portion is missing. Here the sample spans tens of thousands of clones, roughly 92% being singletons. The sample here was CD4+ or CD8+ T cells sorted from blood, taken in a trial of the OX40 agonist ivuxolimab. The source is an adult with an advanced solid tumor such as melanoma, head and neck, liver or kidney cancer.

The chain has TRBV30 and TRBJ2-1, with a tentative D call TRBD2 (6 bases). The germline V gene encodes CDR1 GTSNPN and CDR2 SVGIG (reference sequence). The CDR3 is made up of 13 amino acids. Trimming left V 0 bases short and J 9 bases short, with 12 bases between. CDR3 sequence (DNA): TGTGCCTGGAGTGTTGGTAGCGGCGGTGAGCAGTTCTTC. This gives the protein CAWSVGSGGEQFF.

This clone was observed a handful of times. The chain has TRBV28 and TRBJ1-2, with D unclear. Per the germline V gene, CDR1 is MDHEN and CDR2 is SYDVKM. V lost 3 bases and J 3 bases, leaving 8 bases between the germline ends. CDR3 length: 13 amino acids. The chain's CDR3 is CASSFLGYYGYTF. The CDR3 DNA is TGTGCCAGCAGTTTTCTGGGCTACTATGGCTACACCTTC.

The chain is built from TRBV5-1 and TRBJ2-1; unclear D gene. Trimming took off 0 bases at V and 1 base at J, with 8 bases between the two ends. Germline V gives CDR1 SGHRS, CDR2 YFSETQ. This CDR3 has 15 amino acids. The CDR3 DNA is TGCGCCAGCAGCTTGGGAAGGGAATCCTACAATGAGCAGTTCTTC. Translated: CASSLGRESYNEQFF.

This chain uses TRBV28 with TRBJ2-1, with D unclear. Per the germline V gene, CDR1 is MDHEN and CDR2 is SYDVKM. The V end was cut by 2 bases, the J end by 6 bases, with 5 bases between. The CDR3 contains 12 residues. The CDR3 here is CASSLQPNEQFF. The CDR3 bases are TGTGCCAGCAGTTTACAGCCCAATGAGCAGTTCTTC.

The chain recombines TRBV19 with TRBJ2-2; D could derive from TRBD1 or TRBD2 (5 bases each). The CDR3 is 15 amino acids. Trimming shortened V by 7 bases and J by 6 bases, and 18 bases separated the two germline ends. Germline-derived CDR1 and CDR2 are LNHDA and SQIVND (reference sequence). CDR3 sequence reads: CASTPLRGVPGELFF. The CDR3 DNA sequence: TGTGCCAGTACCCCCCTAAGGGGAGTACCCGGGGAGCTGTTTTTT.